Below, 31 T cell receptor beta chains from the same sample are listed, as sequenced in a study of CD4 T cells in relation to SARS-CoV-2 and coronaviruses. Unexposed donor CD4+ T cells date from about 2011-2019, before the COVID-19 pandemic. The cells were cultured for approximately ten days before CD4+ T cells were isolated. No antigen has been assigned to these receptors. Here immunoSEQ multiplex PCR was the method, and the copy in TCRdb shows in-frame clones only, minus some. This sample has roughly 14,000 clones, with 76% found just once. The sequencing input was CD4+ T cells from PBMCs, cultured in vitro. All receptors derive from a human donor in good health.

The chain carries TRBV11-1 and TRBJ2-7; maybe TRBD1 (5 bases). This CDR3 has 14 residues. Germline CDR1 is SGHAT and CDR2 is FQDESV (reference sequence). V lost 1 base, J lost 3 bases, and 10 bases lay in between. The CDR3 protein is CASSLGQQNYEQYF. The CDR3 DNA follows: TGTGCCAGCAGCTTAGGACAGCAGAACTACGAGCAGTACTTC.

V usage is TRBV11-1 and J usage is TRBJ2-5, with D possibly TRBD1 on 5 matching bases. V gave up 4 bases and J gave up 2 bases, with 8 bases separating them. Germline CDR1 SGHAT, CDR2 FQDESV (reference sequence). The length of the CDR3 is 13 residues. Written as DNA, the CDR3 is TGTGCCAGCAGCTCAGGGAATCAAGAGACCCAGTACTTC. It encodes CASSSGNQETQYF. The whole variable domain, remainder taken from reference TRBV11-1 and TRBJ2-5, is EAEVAQSPRYKITEKSQAVAFWCDPISGHATLYWYRQILGQGPELLVQFQDESVVDDSQLPKDRFSAERLKGVDSTLKIQPAELGDSAMYLCASSSGNQETQYFGPGTRLLVL.

The V call is TRBV10-3, the J call TRBJ2-1; TRBD2 aligns across 10 bases. There are 12 residues in the CDR3. V was pared by 11 bases and J by 5 bases, with 3 bases of the junction left unmatched. The germline V gene has CDR1 ENHRY and CDR2 SYGVKD. This chain's CDR3 is CAAGTSDNEQFF. As DNA, the CDR3 is TGTGCCGCCGGGACTAGCGACAATGAGCAGTTCTTC.

J is TRBJ1-5 and V is TRBV30; 8 bases line up with TRBD1. Per germline, CDR1 GTSNPN and CDR2 SVGIG (reference sequence). The V segment lost 2 bases and the J segment 5 bases; nucleotides outside the gene matches: 20. The length of the CDR3 is 19 residues. The CDR3 loop is CAWSTRANSPGGLDQPQHF. The CDR3, as DNA: TGTGCCTGGAGTACACGGGCCAACTCGCCAGGGGGCTTGGATCAGCCCCAGCATTTT.

The chain couples TRBV6-5 to TRBJ2-7; D is unclear. V was shortened by 7 bases and J by 6 bases, with 19 bases between the two germline ends. There are 14 residues in the CDR3. Germline loops: CDR1 MNHEY, CDR2 SVGAGI. The CDR3 is CASNKPHGPGEQYF. The CDR3 DNA reads as TGTGCCAGCAACAAACCCCATGGACCGGGCGAGCAGTACTTC.

The rearrangement uses TRBV7-9 and TRBJ1-4; no clear D. The CDR3 is 13 residues long. Germline loops: CDR1 SEHNR, CDR2 FQNEAQ (reference sequence). V gave up 3 bases and J gave up 5 bases, with 7 bases separating them. Written as DNA, the CDR3 is TGTGCCAGCAGCTTGCGTCTCAATGAAAAACTGTTTTTT. It yields the protein CASSLRLNEKLFF.

V is TRBV9 and J is TRBJ2-3; TRBD2 agrees at 12 bases. V shed 0 bases, J shed 4 bases, and the junction held 0 bases outside the gene matches. The CDR3 sequence is 15 residues long. From germline, CDR1 is SGDLS and CDR2 YYNGEE. CDR3 region: CASSVGLAGADTQYF. CDR3 sequence (DNA): TGTGCCAGCAGCGTAGGACTAGCGGGAGCAGATACGCAGTATTTT. Drawing the rest from reference TRBV9 and TRBJ2-3, the complete variable domain is DSGVTQTPKHLITATGQRVTLRCSPRSGDLSVYWYQQSLDQGLQFLIQYYNGEERAKGNILERFSAQQFPDLHSELNLSSLELGDSALYFCASSVGLAGADTQYFGPGTRLTVL.

The chain has TRBV7-6 and TRBJ1-3; D gene uncertain. The CDR3 extends over 16 amino acids. Germline CDR1 and CDR2: SGHVS and FNYEAQ. V dropped 4 bases and J dropped 4 bases, with 17 bases sitting between them. CDR3 amino acids: CASSSALAEVGNTIYF. CDR3 nucleotides: TGTGCCAGCAGCTCCGCTCTAGCCGAAGTGGGAAACACCATATATTTT.

This clone has a handful of counts. The chain is built from TRBV5-1 and TRBJ1-6, with TRBD1 identical over 7 bases. Germline V lookup: CDR1 SGHRS, CDR2 YFSETQ. V dropped 4 bases and J dropped 8; count of bases not matched to a gene: 12. CDR3 length equals 16 residues. Here the CDR3 DNA reads TGCGCCAGCAGCATCGGGACAGCCCAGGGGGATTCACCCCTCCACTTT. Translating gives CASSIGTAQGDSPLHF.

The rearrangement links TRBV18 to TRBJ2-3; no definite D call. CDR3 length: 15 amino acids. Trimming removed 0 bases from V and 3 bases from J, with 10 bases in between. CDR1 KGHSH and CDR2 LQKENI come from the germline V gene. CDR3 nucleotide sequence: TGTGCCAGCTCACCACCCAATCTAAAAACAGATACGCAGTATTTT. Protein: CASSPPNLKTDTQYF.

The chain couples TRBV6-2 or TRBV6-3 to TRBJ2-1, with TRBD2 matching 8 bases. Losses at the gene ends were 5 bases for V and 8 bases for J; bases not matched to a gene: 11. Germline loops: CDR1 MNHEY, CDR2 SVGEGT. CDR3 length: 15 amino acids. The CDR3 DNA sequence: TGTGCCAGCAGTAAGACTAGCGAGGGTGGCGATGAGCAGTTCTTC. The encoded protein is CASSKTSEGGDEQFF.

V and J are TRBV9 and TRBJ2-5, with 9 nucleotides matching TRBD1. The V gene end was trimmed by 1 base and the J gene end by 1 base; junction bases not matched to a gene: 2. Germline V gives CDR1 SGDLS, CDR2 YYNGEE. This CDR3 region has 15 residues. As DNA, the CDR3 is TGTGCCAGCAGCGTATTACAGGGGGCCCAAGAGACCCAGTACTTC. It encodes CASSVLQGAQETQYF. The entire variable domain, with the rest obtained from reference TRBV9 and TRBJ2-5, is as follows: DSGVTQTPKHLITATGQRVTLRCSPRSGDLSVYWYQQSLDQGLQFLIQYYNGEERAKGNILERFSAQQFPDLHSELNLSSLELGDSALYFCASSVLQGAQETQYFGPGTRLLVL.

In regard to this clone: The sample carries other DNA sequences with the same CDR3. This chain connects TRBV6-4 to TRBJ2-3; 9 bases map to TRBD2. The ends lost 6 bases at V and 6 bases at J; junction bases unmatched: 7. Germline V CDR1 and CDR2: MRHNA, SNTAGT. There are 14 residues in the CDR3. CDR3 amino acids: CASSRSGSSDTQYF. CDR3 nucleotides: TGTGCCAGCAGCCGTAGCGGGAGTTCTGATACGCAGTATTTT.

The chain combines TRBV14 with TRBJ2-7; possibly TRBD2 for D (6 bases). The CDR3 has 17 amino acids. The germline V gene has CDR1 SGHDN and CDR2 FVKESK. V was cut by 4 bases and J by 0 bases, with 19 bases left in between. The CDR3 nucleotides are TGTGCCAGCAGCCCTTACGGAACAGGAGGGACCTCCTACGAGCAGTACTTC. Protein: CASSPYGTGGTSYEQYF.

The chain uses TRBV28 and TRBJ2-2; no reliable D call. V was shortened by 7 bases and J by 4 bases, with 7 bases between the two germline ends. From germline, CDR1 is MDHEN and CDR2 SYDVKM. The CDR3 totals 12 residues. DNA of the CDR3: TGTGCCAGCACCACCCCCACCGGGGAGCTGTTTTTT. Encoded protein: CASTTPTGELFF.

This chain links TRBV14 with TRBJ2-7; possibly TRBD2 for D (7 bases). In germline, CDR1 is SGHDN, CDR2 FVKESK. The CDR3 extends over 14 amino acids. Trimming cost V 8 bases and J 2 bases, with 16 bases left between them. The CDR3 loop reads CASSPGRGTYEQYF. As DNA, the CDR3 is TGTGCCAGCTCCCCGGGGAGGGGGACCTACGAGCAGTACTTC.

The chain combines TRBV6-6 with TRBJ2-5, with D possibly matching TRBD1 (5 bases). Trimming took off 3 bases at V and 5 bases at J, with 10 bases between the two ends. The CDR3 totals 13 residues. Germline lookup yields CDR1 MNHNY and CDR2 SVGAGI (reference sequence). The CDR3 is CASSYLTAETQYF. In nucleotides, the CDR3 is TGTGCCAGCAGTTATCTGACAGCTGAGACCCAGTACTTC.

This clone was seen only a few times. The J gene is TRBJ2-3, the V gene TRBV27; D unclear. This CDR3 is built from 13 residues. Germline lookup yields CDR1 MNHEY and CDR2 SMNVEV (reference sequence). Trimming removed 5 bases at V and 4 bases at J, with 10 bases between. CDR3 protein: CASSPHGSDTQYF. The DNA of the CDR3 is TGTGCCAGCAGTCCTCACGGGTCAGATACGCAGTATTTT.

A few counts support this clone. The chain carries TRBV7-2 and TRBJ2-7; TRBD1 matches 9 bases. The germline V gene has CDR1 SGHTA and CDR2 FQGNSA. V was clipped by 5 bases and J by 5 bases; unmatched bases: 10. This CDR3 is built from 15 residues. Here the CDR3 reads CASSPTSGTGNEQYF. The CDR3 coding sequence is TGTGCCAGCAGCCCAACCTCCGGGACAGGGAACGAGCAGTACTTC.

This clone was detected only once. This chain joins TRBV2 and TRBJ1-1; perhaps TRBD1 as D (6 bases). This CDR3 comprises 13 residues. From germline, CDR1 is SNHLY and CDR2 FYNNEI. V was shortened by 9 bases and J by 2 bases, with 13 bases between the two germline ends. In DNA form, the CDR3 reads TGTGCCAGTAACAGGGAAATAAACACTGAAGCTTTCTTT. Translating gives CASNREINTEAFF.

The J gene is TRBJ2-5, the V gene TRBV5-4; D is possibly TRBD1 (6 bases). Germline-derived CDR1 and CDR2 are SGHNT and YYREEE (reference sequence). The ends were cut back, 5 bases at V and 5 bases at J, with 10 bases in the middle. The CDR3 totals 12 residues. DNA for the CDR3: TGTGCCAGCAGTTATAGGGGGGAGACCCAGTACTTC. This encodes CASSYRGETQYF.

V and J are TRBV10-2 and TRBJ1-1; 7 bases are a match to TRBD1. This CDR3 has 13 amino acids. Per the germline V gene, CDR1 is WSHSY and CDR2 is SAAADI. V lost 8 bases to trimming and J lost 6 bases; unmatched junction nucleotides: 9. CDR3: CASQGGEGAEAFF. The CDR3 DNA is TGCGCCAGCCAGGGGGGGGAGGGCGCTGAAGCTTTCTTT.

This rearrangement joins TRBV3-1 (or the pseudogene TRBV3-2) to TRBJ1-1; 8 bases map to TRBD1. The V gene end was trimmed by 6 bases and the J gene end by 7 bases; junction bases not matched to a gene: 16. The CDR3 has 16 residues. Germline CDR1 LGHDT, CDR2 YNNKEL (reference sequence). CDR3 nucleotides: TGTGCCAGCAGTCGATCGACTTGGACAGGGATAGTTGAAGCTTTCTTT. It codes for CASSRSTWTGIVEAFF.

The chain links TRBV20-1 to TRBJ2-1; D may be TRBD2 (6 bases). Looked up from germline, CDR1 is DFQATT and CDR2 is SNEGSKA (reference sequence). V was clipped by 3 bases and J by 14 bases, with 26 bases between them. This CDR3 is built from 15 residues. CDR3: CSASSRDSTLGREFF. The CDR3 nucleotides are TGCAGTGCTAGTTCGCGTGACAGTACCCTCGGGAGAGAGTTCTTC.

The chain links TRBV14 to TRBJ1-1; D not certain. Germline V gene lookup returns CDR1 SGHDN and CDR2 FVKESK. This CDR3 has 14 amino acids. The ends were cut back, 1 base at V and 11 bases at J, with 17 bases in the middle. CDR3 sequence: CASSQGGGRSGAFF. The CDR3 nucleotides read TGTGCCAGCAGCCAAGGTGGAGGCCGGAGTGGGGCTTTCTTT.

The chain links TRBV11-3 to TRBJ2-7; tentatively, D is TRBD1 or TRBD2 (5 bases each). Trimming stripped 5 bases from V and 5 bases from J, with 13 bases between. The CDR3 has 13 amino acids. The V gene's germline CDR1 is SGHNT and CDR2 YENEEA. This CDR3 reads CASSETGDHEQYF. The DNA of the CDR3 is TGTGCCAGCAGCGAGACTGGGGACCACGAGCAGTACTTC. Combining the CDR3 with reference TRBV11-3 and TRBJ2-7 gives the whole variable domain EAGVVQSPRYKIIEKKQPVAFWCNPISGHNTLYWYLQNLGQGPELLIRYENEEAVDDSQLPKDRFSAERLKGVDSTLKIQPAELGDSAVYLCASSETGDHEQYFGPGTRLTVT.

The chain recombines TRBV7-8 with TRBJ2-1; 15 bases match TRBD2. Germline-derived CDR1 and CDR2 are SGHVS and FQNEAQ. The junction had 7 bases not matched to a gene; V was cut back by 4 bases and J by 3 bases. The CDR3 runs 18 residues. CDR3 nucleotide sequence: TGTGCCAGCAGCTCCGGACTAGCGGGAGGGATTAACTACAATGAGCAGTTCTTC. This codes for CASSSGLAGGINYNEQFF.

This chain connects TRBV18 to TRBJ1-5; no reliable D call. Per the germline V gene, CDR1 is KGHSH and CDR2 is LQKENI. There are 16 residues in the CDR3. Trimming pared 0 bases from V and 0 bases from J, leaving 9 bases between. CDR3 DNA sequence: TGTGCCAGCTCACCACCGCAGGCAGATAGCAATCAGCCCCAGCATTTT. Translation: CASSPPQADSNQPQHF.

The chain has TRBV15 and TRBJ2-2; perhaps TRBD2 as D (6 bases). Deletions cut 6 bases from V and 4 bases from J, with 12 bases between. The CDR3 has 14 amino acids. Germline CDR1 and CDR2: LNHNV and YYDKDF (reference sequence). The CDR3 nucleotides read TGTGCCACCAGTTTACGGGGAGGCACCGGGGAGCTGTTTTTT. Translation: CATSLRGGTGELFF.

This chain joins TRBV28 and TRBJ1-6; D is perhaps TRBD1 (5 bases). Trimming cost V 2 bases and J 9 bases, with 11 bases left between them. CDR3 size: 14 residues. In germline, CDR1 is MDHEN, CDR2 SYDVKM. The CDR3 loop reads CASSLRLGGSPLHF. CDR3 bases: TGTGCCAGCAGTTTACGCCTCGGGGGTTCACCCCTCCACTTT.

V is TRBV6-4 and J is TRBJ2-5, with 10 bases lining up with TRBD2. Trimming took 4 bases from V and 5 from J; bases not matched to a gene: 16. Germline CDR1 MRHNA, CDR2 SNTAGT. The CDR3 has 18 residues. The CDR3 nucleotides read TGTGCCAGCAGTGCCGCACTAAGGGTTAGCGGGAGGTCGGAGACCCAGTACTTC. It translates to CASSAALRVSGRSETQYF.